A single sample gave rise to the 16 T cell receptor beta chains below, sequenced in a study of blood T cell repertoires in COVID-19. Data came from immunoSEQ multiplex PCR; TCRdb stores just in-frame clones and leaves some out. The repertoire holds about 370,000 clones, with 90% as singletons. The sequencing sample was made of peripheral blood. The receptors were sampled from a man aged 18-30 years with active or convalescent COVID-19.

This chain uses TRBV7-2 with TRBJ2-7; TRBD1 agrees at 7 bases. The CDR3 has 14 residues. Trimming at V came to 4 bases and at J to 2 bases, leaving 5 bases not matched to a gene. Per germline, CDR1 SGHTA and CDR2 FQGNSA. Here the CDR3 DNA reads TGTGCCAGCAGCTCCACCGGGACAGCCTACGAGCAGTACTTC. Its translation: CASSSTGTAYEQYF.

The J gene is TRBJ2-7, the V gene TRBV5-1; TRBD2 aligns across 10 bases. Germline CDR1 and CDR2: SGHRS and YFSETQ. The CDR3 sequence is 15 residues long. The ends lost 5 bases at V and 3 bases at J; junction bases unmatched: 8. The DNA of the CDR3 is TGCGCCAGCAGTCCGGGACTAGCGCCTGTCTACGAGCAGTACTTC. Its protein is CASSPGLAPVYEQYF.

The genes are TRBV5-4 and TRBJ2-1, with 10 nucleotides matching TRBD2. Germline V gene sequence: CDR1 SGHNT, CDR2 YYREEE (reference sequence). The CDR3 runs 14 residues. The ends lost 5 bases at V and 8 bases at J; junction bases unmatched: 7. CDR3 sequence reads: CASRASGSIDEQFF. The CDR3 DNA is TGTGCCAGCAGAGCTAGCGGGAGTATCGATGAGCAGTTCTTC.

This rearrangement joins TRBV7-9 to TRBJ1-1; weak D call: TRBD1 (6 bases). CDR1 and CDR2 from the germline V gene are SEHNR and FQNEAQ (reference sequence). Trimming removed 8 bases from V and 0 bases from J, with 16 bases in between. This CDR3 is 15 amino acids long. CDR3 region: CASGRRGQLNTEAFF. The CDR3 bases are TGTGCCAGCGGAAGACGAGGACAGCTGAACACTGAAGCTTTCTTT.

The genes are TRBV16 and TRBJ1-2; TRBD1 is a possible D gene (5 bases). The CDR3 sequence is 14 residues long. Per germline, CDR1 KGHSY and CDR2 FQNENV. V dropped 0 bases and J dropped 8 bases, with 13 bases sitting between them. As DNA, the CDR3 is TGTGCCAGCAGCCAATCGTCCCAGCCAGGGGGCTACACCTTC. Translation gives CASSQSSQPGGYTF.

The chain joins TRBV6-5 to TRBJ2-1; 7 nucleotides match TRBD2. Germline lookup yields CDR1 MNHEY and CDR2 SVGAGI. CDR3 size: 13 residues. Losses at the gene ends were 6 bases for V and 7 bases for J; bases not matched to a gene: 6. CDR3 bases: TGTGCCAGCAGAACCGGGACTAATAATGAGCAGTTCTTC. This codes for CASRTGTNNEQFF.

The chain has TRBV2 and TRBJ2-7; 9 nucleotides align to TRBD1. With V trimmed by 5 bases and J by 5 bases, 7 bases remained unmatched. CDR1 is SNHLY, CDR2 FYNNEI, per germline. This CDR3 is built from 14 residues. CDR3 amino acids: CASSKGQGRDEQYF. The CDR3 DNA sequence: TGTGCCAGCAGTAAGGGACAGGGTAGGGACGAGCAGTACTTC.

CDR3 DNA sequence: TGTGCCAGCTCCCCAGGGACTAGTGGGAATGAGCAGTTCTTC. This translates into CASSPGTSGNEQFF. This rearrangement joins TRBV18 to TRBJ2-1; 8 nucleotides match TRBD2. V shed 6 bases, J shed 7 bases, and the junction held 8 bases outside the gene matches. Germline CDR1 and CDR2: KGHSH and LQKENI. The CDR3 has 14 residues.

This rearrangement joins TRBV6-1 to TRBJ1-1; tentative D call: TRBD1 (5 bases). Germline V gene lookup returns CDR1 MNHNS and CDR2 SASEGT. The V end lost 3 bases, the J end lost 0 bases, and 8 bases lay between the germline ends. The CDR3 contains 14 residues. The CDR3 protein is CASSETVLNTEAFF. The CDR3 bases are TGTGCCAGCAGTGAGACAGTGCTGAACACTGAAGCTTTCTTT.

The chain combines TRBV4-1 with TRBJ1-2, with 11 positions matching TRBD1. Looked up from germline, CDR1 is MGHRA and CDR2 is YSYEKL. The CDR3 has 14 residues. With 9 bases clipped from V and 7 bases from J, the junction kept 10 bases outside the gene matches. The CDR3 bases are TGCGCCAGTACGCCCGGACAGGGGGCCGGTGGCTACACCTTC. It is translated as CASTPGQGAGGYTF.

The rearrangement links TRBV9 to TRBJ2-1; D is perhaps TRBD2 (6 bases). With 4 bases removed from V and 5 bases from J, the gap between germline ends came to 16 bases. Looked up from germline, CDR1 is SGDLS and CDR2 is YYNGEE. This CDR3 is 15 amino acids long. The CDR3 region is CASSPDTRDDNEQFF. CDR3 bases: TGTGCCAGCAGCCCCGATACGCGGGATGACAATGAGCAGTTCTTC.

The J gene is TRBJ1-2, the V gene TRBV5-6; TRBD1 agrees at 8 bases. The CDR3 is 15 amino acids. V dropped 0 bases and J dropped 4; count of bases not matched to a gene: 5. Germline values: CDR1 SGHDT, CDR2 YYEEEE. The CDR3 spells CASSLGTGTSYGYTF. CDR3 nucleotide sequence: TGTGCCAGCAGCTTGGGGACAGGGACCAGCTATGGCTACACCTTC.

V usage is TRBV28 and J usage is TRBJ2-7; no clear D gene. CDR1 and CDR2 (germline): MDHEN, SYDVKM. This CDR3 has 11 amino acids. The ends were cut back, 1 base at V and 7 bases at J, with 5 bases in the middle. The CDR3 loop reads CASSLYGEQYF. The CDR3 DNA follows: TGTGCCAGCAGTTTATACGGGGAGCAGTACTTC.

The chain joins TRBV6-5 to TRBJ1-2; 11 bases agree with TRBD1. Germline trimming cut 6 bases from V and 4 bases from J; bases unmatched to any gene: 7. The length of the CDR3 is 15 residues. CDR1 is MNHEY and CDR2 is SVGAGI in the germline V gene. The CDR3 DNA follows: TGTGCCAGCAGCCTGGACAGGGGGCATAGCTATGGCTACACCTTC. Its translation is CASSLDRGHSYGYTF.

This chain links TRBV7-6 with TRBJ1-6; maybe TRBD1 (6 bases). Looked up from germline, CDR1 is SGHVS and CDR2 is FNYEAQ. V lost 6 bases and J lost 5, with 14 bases in between. The CDR3 sequence is 15 residues long. As DNA, the CDR3 is TGTGCCAGCAGAGCAGGGGCGTCGGATAATTCACCCCTCCACTTT. Its translation is CASRAGASDNSPLHF.

Written as DNA, the CDR3 is TGCGCCAGCAGCCAAGATGGCGGGGGAACCTACAATGAGCAGTTCTTC. Translated, it gives CASSQDGGGTYNEQFF. This chain connects TRBV4-3 to TRBJ2-1; 7 bases line up with TRBD2. This CDR3 is built from 16 residues. In germline, CDR1 is LGHNA, CDR2 YSLEER. V was pared by 0 bases and J by 2 bases, with 4 bases of the junction left unmatched.